This T cell receptor (beta chain) was identified during a study of cytomegalovirus exposure and HLA in healthy donors. Trimming removed 0 bases at V and 1 base at J, with 10 bases between. The CDR3 runs to 16 residues. The V gene's germline CDR1 is MGHRA and CDR2 YSYEKL. 60 Vbeta and 13 Jbeta primers were used in PCR. This table comes from immunoSEQ multiplex PCR, and its TCRdb copy is limited to in-frame clones, with some not included. The sample shows 200,000 to 250,000 clones, around four fifths of them seen only once. The rearrangement links TRBV4-1 to TRBJ1-5; perhaps TRBD1 as D (6 bases). This sequence was found in a man aged 50 to 60 in good health and CMV-seronegative. The source material was PBMCs. The CDR3 sequence is CASSQEGGASNQPQHF. Written as DNA, the CDR3 is TGCGCCAGCAGCCAAGAAGGGGGAGCAAGCAATCAGCCCCAGCATTTT.